This passage covers 20 T cell receptor beta chains from one sample sequenced in a study of radiotherapy plus CTLA-4 blockade in lung cancer. The method was immunoSEQ multiplex PCR; TCRdb's version includes in-frame clones alone and lacks a portion of them. The sample lists some 41,000 clones, 65% to 75% occurring once. Sequencing used peripheral blood, obtained from a patient treated with radiotherapy plus ipilimumab. The receptors were sampled from a human donor with non-small cell lung cancer who had a partial response to radiotherapy plus ipilimumab.

The chain has TRBV30 and TRBJ1-2; 7 positions match TRBD1. The germline CDR1 and CDR2 sequences are GTSNPN and SVGIG (reference sequence). V lost 4 bases, J lost 4 bases, and 12 bases stayed unmatched. This CDR3 is 15 amino acids long. The DNA for the CDR3 is TGTGCCTGGATTCCCTCAGGACAGGCCGGCTATGGCTACACCTTC. Its translation is CAWIPSGQAGYGYTF.

The chain has TRBV4-1 and TRBJ2-7; tentative D call: TRBD2 (6 bases). Per the germline V gene, CDR1 is MGHRA and CDR2 is YSYEKL. V was pared by 1 base and J by 6 bases, with 22 bases between. The CDR3 is made up of 17 amino acids. CDR3: CASSQGSAGTHVSEQYF. DNA of the CDR3: TGCGCCAGCAGCCAAGGGTCGGCGGGGACCCACGTCTCCGAGCAGTACTTC.

This clone was seen once. The chain links TRBV6-5 to TRBJ2-5; D remains ambiguous. The J call may be in error: the DNA end matches TRBJ2-7 better. There are 13 residues in the CDR3. Germline V gene data show CDR1 as MNHEY and CDR2 as SVGAGI. CDR3 DNA: TGTGCCAGCAGTTACCAGGACTCCTACGAGCAGTACTTC. Residues: CASSYQDSYEQYF.

The table lists this clone with a few counts. The V gene is TRBV7-9, the J gene TRBJ2-7, with TRBD1 identical over 7 bases. J gave up 6 bases and V 5 bases, and 13 bases lay outside the gene matches. The CDR3 extends over 15 amino acids. Germline V gives CDR1 SEHNR, CDR2 FQNEAQ (reference sequence). CDR3 sequence reads: CASSPPDRVLPEQYF. As DNA, the CDR3 is TGTGCCAGCAGCCCCCCTGACAGGGTCCTTCCCGAGCAGTACTTC.

The chain has TRBV29-1 and TRBJ2-5; a possible D gene is TRBD2 (6 bases). In germline, CDR1 is SQVTM, CDR2 ANQGSEA. V shed 6 bases and J shed 1 base, with 21 bases lying between them. This CDR3 is 16 amino acids long. CDR3 DNA: TGCAGCGTCCCCGACCCTTGGACTACCACCCAAGAGACCCAGTACTTC. This encodes CSVPDPWTTTQETQYF.

This clone occurred a few times. V is TRBV6-1 and J is TRBJ2-7; tentative D call: TRBD2 (5 bases). The V and J ends lost 6 bases and 4 bases respectively, with 16 bases between them. In germline, CDR1 is MNHNS, CDR2 SASEGT. The CDR3 is 14 amino acids. The CDR3 sequence: CASRVPGTGYEQYF. The CDR3 region has the DNA TGTGCCAGCAGGGTACCGGGAACTGGTTACGAGCAGTACTTC.

In its sample, this clone was seen a few times. This chain links TRBV18 with TRBJ2-1; 9 positions match TRBD2. CDR3 length: 15 amino acids. V lost 4 bases and J lost 4; bases outside the gene matches: 5. Per germline, CDR1 KGHSH and CDR2 LQKENI. The CDR3 DNA is TGTGCCAGCTCACAGACTAGCGGTACATACAATGAGCAGTTCTTC. It yields the protein CASSQTSGTYNEQFF.

The rearrangement joins TRBV5-4 to TRBJ2-5; TRBD2 matches 14 bases. Germline CDR1 SGHNT, CDR2 YYREEE (reference sequence). The V segment lost 3 bases and the J segment 1 base; nucleotides outside the gene matches: 5. The CDR3 runs to 17 residues. The DNA of the CDR3 is TGTGCCAGCAGCTCGGGACTAGCGGGGGCCTTCCAAGAGACCCAGTACTTC. This translates into CASSSGLAGAFQETQYF.

This rearrangement joins TRBV5-4 to TRBJ1-1; 8 bases are shared with TRBD1. V was clipped by 3 bases and J by 0 bases; unmatched bases: 4. Germline values: CDR1 SGHNT, CDR2 YYREEE (reference sequence). The CDR3 consists of 15 residues. CDR3 in amino acids: CASSSRTGMNTEAFF. CDR3 in DNA: TGTGCCAGCAGCTCCCGGACAGGGATGAACACTGAAGCTTTCTTT.

This chain uses TRBV6-1 with TRBJ2-7, with TRBD2 as a possible D gene (6 bases). This CDR3 contains 17 residues. V gave up 0 bases and J gave up 3 bases, with 18 bases separating them. Per the germline V gene, CDR1 is MNHNS and CDR2 is SASEGT. The CDR3 region is CASSEARGGLYYYEQYF. The CDR3 DNA reads TGTGCCAGCAGTGAAGCTCGGGGAGGTCTCTACTACTACGAGCAGTACTTC.

The chain recombines TRBV4-2 with TRBJ2-1; 12 bases agree with TRBD2. The CDR3 runs to 17 residues. With 0 bases clipped from V and 10 bases from J, the junction kept 10 bases outside the gene matches. CDR1 and CDR2 from the germline V gene are LGHNA and YNFKEQ. CDR3 loop: CASSQDDLAGGAVEQFF. The CDR3 coding sequence is TGTGCCAGCAGCCAAGACGACCTAGCGGGAGGGGCCGTGGAGCAGTTCTTC.

The rearrangement links TRBV16 to TRBJ2-3; tentatively, D is TRBD1 (6 bases). The CDR3 loop spans 15 amino acids. Germline values: CDR1 KGHSY, CDR2 FQNENV. Trimming shortened V by 4 bases and J by 0 bases, and 11 bases separated the two germline ends. CDR3 sequence: CASSPTGVSTDTQYF. CDR3 coding DNA: TGTGCCAGCAGCCCGACAGGAGTGAGCACAGATACGCAGTATTTT.

The chain couples TRBV5-1 to TRBJ1-1, with 9 bases fitting TRBD1. The CDR3 totals 15 residues. From germline, CDR1 is SGHRS and CDR2 YFSETQ. With 6 bases clipped from V and 0 bases from J, the junction kept 6 bases outside the gene matches. For the CDR3, the DNA is TGCGCCAGCAAAACAGGGGGCAGCGTGAACACTGAAGCTTTCTTT. Translation gives CASKTGGSVNTEAFF.

V usage is TRBV30 and J usage is TRBJ2-7; 7 bases align to TRBD2. CDR1 and CDR2 (germline): GTSNPN, SVGIG (reference sequence). The CDR3 spans 21 residues. V dropped 1 base and J dropped 0; count of bases not matched to a gene: 24. The DNA of the CDR3 is TGTGCCTGGAGTGGGCCCGGACTAGGGAGAGGAGGCGGACGGTTCTCCTACGAGCAGTACTTC. This encodes CAWSGPGLGRGGGRFSYEQYF.

This clone showed up just once. V is TRBV6-1 and J is TRBJ1-3; tentatively, D is TRBD1 (6 bases). Germline V gives CDR1 MNHNS, CDR2 SASEGT. The ends were cut back, 7 bases at V and 0 bases at J, with 13 bases in the middle. The CDR3 totals 15 residues. CDR3 region: CASMPTGFSGNTIYF. Here the CDR3 DNA reads TGTGCCAGCATGCCGACAGGCTTCTCTGGAAACACCATATATTTT.

This chain uses TRBV11-3 with TRBJ2-7, with D possibly matching TRBD1 (6 bases). The CDR3 consists of 12 residues. Per the germline V gene, CDR1 is SGHNT and CDR2 is YENEEA. The ends were cut back, 2 bases at V and 5 bases at J, with 7 bases in the middle. CDR3 nucleotides: TGTGCCAGCAGCTTATCAGGGGACGAGCAGTACTTC. Translated, it gives CASSLSGDEQYF.

The J gene is TRBJ2-1, the V gene TRBV7-2; 7 bases are a match to TRBD2. The CDR3 contains 19 residues. The germline V gene encodes CDR1 SGHTA and CDR2 FQGNSA. J gave up 7 bases and V 1 base, and 19 bases lay outside the gene matches. CDR3 in amino acids: CASSLDYAPFAGVGNEQFF. Here the CDR3 DNA reads TGTGCCAGCAGCTTAGACTACGCTCCGTTCGCGGGAGTAGGGAATGAGCAGTTCTTC.

This clone is medium-sized (0.01 to 0.1%). This sequence joins TRBV27 and TRBJ2-3; TRBD2 matches at 11 bases. The CDR3 spans 16 residues. Germline assignment: CDR1 MNHEY and CDR2 SMNVEV (reference sequence). Trimming removed 5 bases from V and 3 bases from J; junction bases left unmatched: 7. The CDR3 nucleotides are TGTGCCAGCAGTCAAGGACTAGCGGGTCTGACAGATACGCAGTATTTT. Protein product: CASSQGLAGLTDTQYF.

This clone was recorded once. The chain has TRBV27 and TRBJ2-1, with 7 bases fitting TRBD2. This CDR3 region has 17 residues. V lost 1 base, J lost 0 bases, and 6 bases stayed unmatched. Germline values: CDR1 MNHEY, CDR2 SMNVEV (reference sequence). CDR3 in DNA: TGTGCCAGCAGTTTATATCGCGGGGGATACTCCTACAATGAGCAGTTCTTC. Translated, it gives CASSLYRGGYSYNEQFF.

The chain joins TRBV2 to TRBJ2-7, with D possibly matching TRBD2 (6 bases). Per germline, CDR1 SNHLY and CDR2 FYNNEI. V gave up 11 bases and J gave up 2 bases, with 13 bases separating them. The CDR3 contains 12 residues. As DNA, the CDR3 is TGTGCCGGGGGGACGGAACCCTACGAGCAGTACTTC. Amino acid sequence: CAGGTEPYEQYF.